The 21 T cell receptor beta chains below all came from one sample that was sequenced in a study of vaccination effects on CD4 cells after COVID-19. Their antigens remain unidentified. Under the ViraFEST assay, PBMC were stimulated with viral peptide pools so that antigen-specific CD4+ T cells expanded. Sequencing was performed afterwards. With about ten days of culture completed, CD4+ T cells were isolated. Participants were vaccinated with two doses of either the BNT162b2 or mRNA-1273 vaccine. Sequencing was performed with immunoSEQ multiplex PCR; in TCRdb, only in-frame clones are kept and a portion is missing. The table lists fewer than 40,000 clones, roughly 79% of them singletons. Sequencing was performed on CD4+ T cells from PBMCs cultured with HCoV-NL63 spike peptides, taken after COVID-19 vaccination. These receptors all come from a human donor who received a COVID-19 vaccine. Some clones in this sample may be carry-over from other donors' samples.

In this sample, this clone turned up once. This chain connects TRBV5-1 to TRBJ1-1; no definite D call. Germline V gene data show CDR1 as SGHRS and CDR2 as YFSETQ. The ends were cut back, 0 bases at V and 2 bases at J, with 8 bases in the middle. The CDR3 loop spans 14 amino acids. The CDR3 DNA follows: TGCGCCAGCAGCTTGGAACTGATAAACACTGAAGCTTTCTTT. Translating it yields CASSLELINTEAFF.

This clone was seen once. The chain couples TRBV5-8 to TRBJ2-4; D not certain. The CDR3 contains 15 residues. Germline CDR1 reads SGHTS; CDR2 reads YDEGEE. V shed 1 base and J shed 5 bases, with 13 bases lying between them. CDR3 residues: CASSLRSWYENIQYF. The CDR3 coding sequence is TGTGCCAGCAGCTTGCGGAGTTGGTATGAAAACATTCAGTACTTC.

The chain recombines TRBV9 with TRBJ1-1; the D is unclear. Trimming took 3 bases from V and 0 from J, leaving 6 bases between them. The germline CDR1 and CDR2 sequences are SGDLS and YYNGEE. This CDR3 has 13 residues. In DNA form, the CDR3 reads TGTGCCAGCAGCGCTAGTCTGAACACTGAAGCTTTCTTT. Translation: CASSASLNTEAFF.

V is TRBV7-2 and J is TRBJ1-2, with 7 nucleotides matching TRBD1. Trimming cost V 5 bases and J 7 bases; bases outside gene matches: 7. The germline V gene has CDR1 SGHTA and CDR2 FQGNSA. There are 13 residues in the CDR3. CDR3 region: CASSRQGEGGYTF. The CDR3 DNA reads as TGTGCCAGCAGCCGGCAGGGGGAAGGTGGCTACACCTTC.

The genes are TRBV7-3 and TRBJ2-3; D gene unclear. This CDR3 has 13 amino acids. V shed 4 bases and J shed 6 bases, with 11 bases lying between them. Germline CDR1 reads SGHTA; CDR2 reads FQGTGA. The CDR3: CASSSAVVDTQYF. The CDR3 DNA reads TGTGCCAGCAGCTCCGCCGTTGTGGATACGCAGTATTTT.

This clone was counted once. The rearrangement uses TRBV18 and TRBJ2-3; tentative D call: TRBD2 (5 bases). V lost 2 bases to trimming and J lost 4 bases, with 10 bases between them. Germline CDR1 reads KGHSH; CDR2 reads LQKENI. The length of the CDR3 is 14 residues. The CDR3: CASSPTRWPDTQYF. The CDR3 nucleotides are TGTGCCAGCTCACCAACTAGATGGCCAGATACGCAGTATTTT.

The V and J genes are TRBV7-9 and TRBJ2-7; 8 bases line up with TRBD1. The length of the CDR3 is 14 residues. Losses at the gene ends were 2 bases for V and 4 bases for J; bases not matched to a gene: 4. CDR1 SEHNR and CDR2 FQNEAQ come from the germline V gene (reference sequence). The CDR3 nucleotides are TGTGCCAGCAGCTTATCGAACAGGGGGTACGAGCAGTACGTC. Its translation is CASSLSNRGYEQYV.

This chain connects TRBV5-8 to TRBJ1-1, with D unresolved. The germline CDR1 and CDR2 sequences are SGHTS and YDEGEE. V was pared by 3 bases and J by 2 bases, with 11 bases between. The CDR3 runs to 14 residues. This CDR3 is CASSSWPTNTEAFF. CDR3 coding DNA: TGTGCCAGCAGCTCCTGGCCTACTAACACTGAAGCTTTCTTT. Full variable domain (remainder filled in from reference TRBV5-8 and TRBJ1-1): EAGVTQSPTHLIKTRGQQATLRCSPISGHTSVYWYQQALGLGLQFLLWYDEGEERNRGNFPPRFSGRQFPNYSSELNVNALELEDSALYLCASSSWPTNTEAFFGQGTRLTVV.

In this sample, this clone is medium-sized. The chain recombines TRBV28 with TRBJ2-5; 10 bases agree with TRBD1. Germline CDR1 reads MDHEN; CDR2 reads SYDVKM. Trimming removed 9 bases from V and 2 bases from J; junction bases left unmatched: 3. The CDR3 is 13 residues long. The CDR3 sequence is CASGQGGQETQYF. CDR3 bases: TGTGCCAGTGGACAGGGGGGTCAAGAGACCCAGTACTTC.

CDR3 coding DNA: TGTGCCAGCAGAGGACAGGGGGATTCCAACTATGGCTACACCTTC. The encoded protein is CASRGQGDSNYGYTF. The chain is built from TRBV27 and TRBJ1-2; 10 bases agree with TRBD1. CDR3 length: 15 amino acids. V lost 6 bases, J lost 2 bases, and 6 bases stayed unmatched. The germline CDR1 and CDR2 sequences are MNHEY and SMNVEV (reference sequence).

The CDR3 bases are TGCGCCAGCAGTATACAGGGTTATGAAAAACTGTTTTTT. As protein: CASSIQGYEKLFF. The V call is TRBV5-1, the J call TRBJ1-4; D is perhaps TRBD1 (6 bases). The CDR3 length is 13 residues. Germline V CDR1 and CDR2: SGHRS, YFSETQ. Trimming removed 5 bases from V and 6 bases from J, with 11 bases in between.

The chain uses TRBV4-1 and TRBJ1-2, with 7 bases identical to TRBD1. The CDR3 totals 15 residues. J gave up 6 bases and V 1 base, and 8 bases lay outside the gene matches. The germline gives CDR1 MGHRA, CDR2 YSYEKL. The CDR3 DNA sequence: TGCGCCAGCAGCCAAGCGAGAGGGACAGCCAATGGCTACACCTTC. Protein product: CASSQARGTANGYTF.

This clone was counted a few times. The gene calls are TRBV3-1 (or the pseudogene TRBV3-2) and TRBJ1-3; D gene uncertain. The germline V and J ends were trimmed by 0 bases and 0 bases, with 21 bases remaining between them. Germline values: CDR1 LGHDT, CDR2 YNNKEL (reference sequence). CDR3 size: 20 residues. DNA of the CDR3: TGTGCCAGCAGCCAAGATTGGTCAATTCTAGGCAGAGTCTCTGGAAACACCATATATTTT. Translation: CASSQDWSILGRVSGNTIYF.

The chain links TRBV25-1 to TRBJ1-2; tentative D call: TRBD1 (5 bases). The V end was cut by 2 bases, the J end by 2 bases, with 9 bases between. CDR1 is MGHDK, CDR2 SYGVNS, per germline. There are 14 residues in the CDR3. The CDR3 region has the DNA TGTGCCAGCAGTGAAGGGGGAGTAAACTATGGCTACACCTTC. Translation gives CASSEGGVNYGYTF.

This chain joins TRBV6-4 and TRBJ1-2; TRBD1 agrees at 8 bases. The CDR3 spans 13 residues. Germline trimming cut 6 bases from V and 5 bases from J; bases unmatched to any gene: 5. CDR1 and CDR2 (germline): MRHNA, SNTAGT. The CDR3 here is CASRQGVDYGYTF. For the CDR3, the DNA is TGTGCCAGCAGACAGGGGGTTGATTATGGCTACACCTTC.

The gene calls are TRBV28 and TRBJ1-5; D ambiguous. Per the germline V gene, CDR1 is MDHEN and CDR2 is SYDVKM. The V end was cut by 3 bases, the J end by 5 bases, with 17 bases between. The CDR3 loop spans 16 amino acids. CDR3 coding DNA: TGTGCCAGCAGTTTGGGTCATCGGGAGAATTATCAGCCCCAGCATTTT. This translates into CASSLGHRENYQPQHF.

The V call is TRBV5-1, the J call TRBJ2-3; D call uncertain. Trimming removed 7 bases at V and 2 bases at J, with 14 bases between. Germline V gene sequence: CDR1 SGHRS, CDR2 YFSETQ. The CDR3 is made up of 14 amino acids. CDR3 nucleotides: TGCGCCAGCCGCCCAGGAGAAGACACAGATACGCAGTATTTT. Translated: CASRPGEDTDTQYF.

This chain connects TRBV28 to TRBJ1-2; D uncertain. Trimming pared 5 bases from V and 1 base from J, leaving 8 bases between. In germline, CDR1 is MDHEN, CDR2 SYDVKM. The CDR3 has 13 residues. The CDR3 sequence is CASSQSFNYGYTF. The CDR3 DNA reads TGTGCCAGCAGTCAATCGTTTAACTATGGCTACACCTTC.

The count of this clone is one. The V call is TRBV6-5, the J call TRBJ1-2; D is undetermined. Germline CDR1 and CDR2: MNHEY and SVGAGI. The CDR3 is made up of 13 amino acids. Trimming took off 7 bases at V and 4 bases at J, with 13 bases between the two ends. The CDR3 protein is CASIMTALYGYTF. In DNA, the CDR3 is TGTGCCAGCATTATGACGGCCCTCTATGGCTACACCTTC.

This chain links TRBV9 with TRBJ2-2; D is uncertain. The CDR3 sequence is 14 residues long. V was trimmed by 4 bases and J by 4 bases, leaving 11 bases between them. The V gene's germline CDR1 is SGDLS and CDR2 YYNGEE. The CDR3 sequence is CASSLSLGTGELFF. CDR3 nucleotide sequence: TGTGCCAGCAGCCTAAGCCTAGGCACCGGGGAGCTGTTTTTT.

The chain has TRBV9 and TRBJ2-3; 9 positions agree with TRBD2. Trimming at V came to 0 bases and at J to 4 bases, leaving 3 bases not matched to a gene. The CDR3 runs to 15 residues. Germline CDR1 SGDLS, CDR2 YYNGEE. CDR3 in amino acids: CASSVASGVSDTQYF. CDR3 DNA: TGTGCCAGCAGCGTAGCTAGCGGGGTCTCAGATACGCAGTATTTT.